This T cell receptor beta chain comes out of a study of OX40 agonist ivuxolimab in advanced cancers. Overall study context: Patients were treated with ivuxolimab, an agonistic anti-OX40 (CD134) antibody.

As regards this clone: Antigen unknown.

Method: immunoSEQ multiplex PCR; TCRdb's copy keeps in-frame clones and lacks some. The repertoire holds about 92,000 clones, more than 80% seen once, with 4.5% to 6% in the top ten. General study results and limits: Clonal expansion in partial responders at 0.1-3.0 mg/kg ranked among the lowest. Determination of antigen specificity was not performed for the expanded peripheral T cells.

This CDR3 spans 15 amino acids. Between the trimmed V and J ends, which lost 10 bases and 0 bases, there was a span of 16 bases. The germline CDR1 and CDR2 sequences are SEHNR and FQNEAQ (reference sequence). This chain uses TRBV7-9 with TRBJ1-5, with TRBD1 as a possible D gene (5 bases). The TCR originated in an adult with an advanced solid tumor such as melanoma, head and neck, liver or kidney cancer. Sequences were derived from CD4+ or CD8+ T cells sorted from blood, sampled in a trial of the OX40 agonist ivuxolimab. Here the CDR3 reads CATDMGVYSNQPQHF. CDR3 in DNA: TGTGCCACCGATATGGGGGTCTATAGCAATCAGCCCCAGCATTTT.